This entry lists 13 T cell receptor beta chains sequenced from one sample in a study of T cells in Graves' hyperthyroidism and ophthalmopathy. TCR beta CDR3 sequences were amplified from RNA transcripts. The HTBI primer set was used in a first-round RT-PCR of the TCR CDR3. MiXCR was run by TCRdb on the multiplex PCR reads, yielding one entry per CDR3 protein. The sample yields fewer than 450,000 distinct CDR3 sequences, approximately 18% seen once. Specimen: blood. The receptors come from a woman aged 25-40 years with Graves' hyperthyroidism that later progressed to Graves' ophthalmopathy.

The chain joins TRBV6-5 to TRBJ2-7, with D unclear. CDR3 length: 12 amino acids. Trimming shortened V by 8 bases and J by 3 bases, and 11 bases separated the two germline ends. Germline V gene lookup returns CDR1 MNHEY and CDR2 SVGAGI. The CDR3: CASVMIVYEQYF. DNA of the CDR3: TGTGCCAGCGTTATGATCGTCTACGAGCAGTACTTC.

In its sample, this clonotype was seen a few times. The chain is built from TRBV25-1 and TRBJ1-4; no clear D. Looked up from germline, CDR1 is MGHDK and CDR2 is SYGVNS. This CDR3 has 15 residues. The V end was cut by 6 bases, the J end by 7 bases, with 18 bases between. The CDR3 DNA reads TGTGCCAGCAGCCGTAGAAGGGTGAGTGGTGAAAAACTGTTTTTT. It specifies CASSRRRVSGEKLFF.

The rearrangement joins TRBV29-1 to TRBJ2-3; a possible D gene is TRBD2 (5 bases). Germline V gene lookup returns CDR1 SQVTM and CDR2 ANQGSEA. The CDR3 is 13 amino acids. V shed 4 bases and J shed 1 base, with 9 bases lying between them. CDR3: CSVGRTGTDTQYF. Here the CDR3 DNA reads TGCAGCGTTGGGCGGACTGGCACAGATACGCAGTATTTT.

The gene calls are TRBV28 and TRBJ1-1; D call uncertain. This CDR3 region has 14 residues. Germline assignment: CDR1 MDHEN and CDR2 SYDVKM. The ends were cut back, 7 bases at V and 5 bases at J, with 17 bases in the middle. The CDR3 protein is CASNFFGRETEAFF. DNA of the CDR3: TGTGCCAGCAATTTCTTCGGGAGGGAAACTGAAGCTTTCTTT. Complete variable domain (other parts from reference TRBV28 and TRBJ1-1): DVKVTQSSRYLVKRTGEKVFLECVQDMDHENMFWYRQDPGLGLRLIYFSYDVKMKEKGDIPEGYSVSREKKERFSLILESASTNQTSMYLCASNFFGRETEAFFGQGTRLTVV.

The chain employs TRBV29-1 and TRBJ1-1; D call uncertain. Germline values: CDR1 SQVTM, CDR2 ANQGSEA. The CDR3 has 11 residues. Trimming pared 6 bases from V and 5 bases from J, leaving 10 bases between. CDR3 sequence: CSVTQSTEAFF. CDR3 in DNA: TGCAGCGTGACCCAGAGTACTGAAGCTTTCTTT.

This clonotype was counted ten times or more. The CDR3 region has the DNA TGTGCCAGCACCCGGGCGGGGTTTGGCGAGCAGTACTTC. It yields the protein CASTRAGFGEQYF. This rearrangement joins TRBV6-1 to TRBJ2-7; perhaps TRBD2 as D (6 bases). V gave up 7 bases and J gave up 6 bases, with 16 bases separating them. Germline CDR1 MNHNS, CDR2 SASEGT. This CDR3 has 13 amino acids.

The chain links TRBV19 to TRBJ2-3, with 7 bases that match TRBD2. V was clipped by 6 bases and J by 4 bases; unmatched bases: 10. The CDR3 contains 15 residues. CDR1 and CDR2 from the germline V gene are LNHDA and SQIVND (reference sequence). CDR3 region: CASRDRAGAADTQYF. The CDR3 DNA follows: TGTGCCAGTAGGGATCGGGCGGGAGCGGCAGATACGCAGTATTTT.

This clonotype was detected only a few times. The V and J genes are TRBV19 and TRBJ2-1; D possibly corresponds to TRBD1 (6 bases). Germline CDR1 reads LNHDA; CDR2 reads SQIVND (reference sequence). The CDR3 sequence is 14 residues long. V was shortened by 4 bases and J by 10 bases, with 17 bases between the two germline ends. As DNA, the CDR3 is TGTGCCAGTAGTACCGTACAGGGTGGAGAGGAGCAGTTCTTC. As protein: CASSTVQGGEEQFF.

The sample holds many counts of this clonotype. The CDR3 is CSARDRDSSPYNEQFF. Written as DNA, the CDR3 is TGCAGTGCTAGAGATCGAGACAGTAGCCCTTACAATGAGCAGTTCTTC. This chain connects TRBV20-1 to TRBJ2-1; a possible D gene is TRBD1 (5 bases). This CDR3 is 16 amino acids long. Trimming pared 0 bases from V and 4 bases from J, leaving 16 bases between. Germline loops: CDR1 DFQATT, CDR2 SNEGSKA (reference sequence).

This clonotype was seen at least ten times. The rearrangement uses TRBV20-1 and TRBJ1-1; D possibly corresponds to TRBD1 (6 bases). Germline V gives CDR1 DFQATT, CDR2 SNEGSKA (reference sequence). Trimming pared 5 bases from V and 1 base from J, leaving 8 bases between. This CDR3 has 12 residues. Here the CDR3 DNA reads TGCAGTGCTCTGACAGGGAACACTGAAGCTTTCTTT. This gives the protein CSALTGNTEAFF.

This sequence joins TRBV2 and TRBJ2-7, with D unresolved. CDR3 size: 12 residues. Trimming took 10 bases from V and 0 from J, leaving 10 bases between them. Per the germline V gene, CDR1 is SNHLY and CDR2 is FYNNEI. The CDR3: CAITDLSYEQYF. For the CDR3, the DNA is TGTGCCATCACTGATCTCTCCTACGAGCAGTACTTC.

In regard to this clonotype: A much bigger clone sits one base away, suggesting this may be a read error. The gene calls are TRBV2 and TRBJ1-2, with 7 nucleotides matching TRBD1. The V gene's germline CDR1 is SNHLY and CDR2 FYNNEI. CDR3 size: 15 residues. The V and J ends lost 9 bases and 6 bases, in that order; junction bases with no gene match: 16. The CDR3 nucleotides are TGTGCCAGAACAGCGTGGGCAGGGGGAAACCATGGCTACACCTTC. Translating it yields CARTAWAGGNHGYTF.

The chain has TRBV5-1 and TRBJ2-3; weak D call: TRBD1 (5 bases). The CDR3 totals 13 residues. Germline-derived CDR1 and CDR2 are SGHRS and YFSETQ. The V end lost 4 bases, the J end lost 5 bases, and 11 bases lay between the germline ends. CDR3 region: CASSPGLRDTQYF. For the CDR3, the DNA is TGCGCCAGCAGCCCAGGGTTAAGAGATACGCAGTATTTT.